This T cell receptor beta chain was retrieved from a study of T-cell reconstitution after alpha-beta-depleted transplantation in children. TCRbeta library construction was performed incorporating unique molecular identifiers. In TCRdb, the PCR reads were re-called with MiXCR into one record per CDR3 protein. The table shows a few hundred thousand distinct CDR3 sequences, with approximately 10% occurring only once. The ends were cut back, 1 base at V and 4 bases at J, with 11 bases in the middle. Germline CDR1 is SGHRS and CDR2 is YFSETQ. This CDR3 contains 14 residues. The specimen comprised PBMCs from the stem cell graft donor, sampled from the stem cell graft. The chain links TRBV5-1 to TRBJ1-2, with D unclear. This clonotype was obtained from a human donor who donated a stem cell graft to a child with acute lymphoblastic leukemia. The CDR3 nucleotides read TGCGCCAGCAGCTTGAGTGACATTACCTATGGCTACACCTTC. Translating gives CASSLSDITYGYTF. The full variable domain, its missing parts supplied by reference TRBV5-1 and TRBJ1-2, is KAGVTQTPRYLIKTRGQQVTLSCSPISGHRSVSWYQQTPGQGLQFLFEYFSETQRNKGNFPGRFSGRQFSNSRSEMNVSTLELGDSALYLCASSLSDITYGYTFGSGTRLTVV.